Below are 20 T cell receptor beta chains sequenced from a single sample in a study of blood T cells in healthy people across ages. Together with a sample-barcoded 5' primer, a J-beta primer mix was included in a second PCR lasting about 6 to 11 cycles. In TCRdb, the 5' RACE reads were re-called with MiXCR into one record per CDR3 protein. This repertoire shows around 800,000 distinct CDR3 sequences, roughly 25% found once; its top ten account for 3%. A further study also used this sample, focusing on T cells of mothers and their children.

Material: blood. The receptors originated from a boy between 10 and 17 years old in good health.

The CDR3 DNA is TGCGCCAGTCTACCAGGTAACTTTCAAACTGAAGCTTTCTTT. Translated: CASLPGNFQTEAFF. The V call is TRBV5-1, the J call TRBJ1-1; D call uncertain. Germline loops: CDR1 SGHRS, CDR2 YFSETQ. There are 14 residues in the CDR3. Trimming took off 8 bases at V and 5 bases at J, with 19 bases between the two ends.

This chain connects TRBV15 to TRBJ2-3, with unresolved D. V dropped 1 base and J dropped 6 bases, with 8 bases sitting between them. Germline CDR1 LNHNV, CDR2 YYDKDF (reference sequence). The CDR3 is 13 amino acids. The CDR3 nucleotides read TGTGCCACCAGCAGAGCACCGAGTGATACGCAGTATTTT. Its translation is CATSRAPSDTQYF.

The chain links TRBV20-1 to TRBJ1-2, with D perhaps TRBD1 (5 bases). V lost 8 bases and J lost 2, with 12 bases in between. CDR1 and CDR2 from the germline V gene are DFQATT and SNEGSKA (reference sequence). The CDR3 runs to 12 residues. This CDR3 is CSPTQGNYGYTF. The CDR3 region has the DNA TGCAGTCCTACGCAGGGAAACTATGGCTACACCTTC.

This clonotype was seen only a few times. The chain employs TRBV9 and TRBJ1-4; D is possibly TRBD1 (6 bases). V was trimmed by 0 bases and J by 6 bases, leaving 12 bases between them. CDR3 length: 15 residues. Germline V CDR1 and CDR2: SGDLS, YYNGEE. The CDR3 sequence: CASSVATGADEKLFF. The CDR3 DNA reads TGTGCCAGCAGCGTAGCTACGGGGGCGGATGAAAAACTGTTTTTT.

The rearrangement links TRBV20-1 to TRBJ2-3; TRBD1 aligns across 7 bases. Germline CDR1 is DFQATT and CDR2 is SNEGSKA (reference sequence). This CDR3 is 14 amino acids long. Trimming took 3 bases from V and 1 from J; bases not matched to a gene: 4. For the CDR3, the DNA is TGCAGTGCTAGTCCGGGACAGCGCACAGATACGCAGTATTTT. Protein: CSASPGQRTDTQYF.

This clonotype turned up a few times. The J gene is TRBJ2-2, the V gene TRBV19; D call uncertain. The CDR3 totals 13 residues. Germline V gene data show CDR1 as LNHDA and CDR2 as SQIVND (reference sequence). The V end was cut by 5 bases, the J end by 5 bases, with 9 bases between. The CDR3 here is CASSYSLTGELFF. In DNA form, the CDR3 reads TGTGCCAGTAGTTACAGTCTTACCGGGGAGCTGTTTTTT.

The chain couples TRBV12-3 or TRBV12-4 to TRBJ2-1; perhaps TRBD2 as D (6 bases). V lost 7 bases, J lost 6 bases, and 16 bases lay in between. This CDR3 spans 14 amino acids. The CDR3 coding sequence is TGTGCCAGCACCATCCGAGGAGGGACCAATGAGCAGTTCTTC. It translates to CASTIRGGTNEQFF.

Comments on this clonotype: It may be a read error: a sequence one base away is much more abundant. This chain uses TRBV12-3 or TRBV12-4 with TRBJ2-3; D uncertain. Deletions cut 7 bases from V and 3 bases from J, with 5 bases between. The CDR3 is 11 residues long. In nucleotides, the CDR3 is TGTGCCAGCATTAGGACAGATACGCAGTATTTT. Its protein is CASIRTDTQYF.

The chain carries TRBV29-1 and TRBJ2-1, with 9 bases aligning to TRBD2. J gave up 3 bases and V 7 bases, and 10 bases lay outside the gene matches. Germline assignment: CDR1 SQVTM and CDR2 ANQGSEA. The CDR3 length is 15 residues. The CDR3, as DNA: TGCAGCGCCCTGTCGACTAGCGGCAACTACAATGAGCAGTTCTTC. It yields the protein CSALSTSGNYNEQFF.

This clonotype was counted a few times. The CDR3 DNA sequence: TGCGCCAGCAGCTTGGCGACAGCCTCTGGGGCCAACGTCCTGACTTTC. Its protein product is CASSLATASGANVLTF. The chain joins TRBV5-1 to TRBJ2-6, with a possible D match to TRBD1 (5 bases). The CDR3 has 16 residues. In germline, CDR1 is SGHRS, CDR2 YFSETQ. With 0 bases removed from V and 0 bases from J, the gap between germline ends came to 7 bases.

This chain connects TRBV18 to TRBJ2-7; D is possibly TRBD2 (5 bases). The V and J ends lost 5 bases and 3 bases respectively, with 11 bases between them. CDR1 and CDR2 from the germline V gene are KGHSH and LQKENI. The CDR3 covers 13 residues. CDR3 sequence (DNA): TGTGCCAGCTCAGTTTTCCGGGGCTACGAGCAGTACTTC. As protein: CASSVFRGYEQYF.

The chain has TRBV4-2 and TRBJ2-4; TRBD2 aligns across 7 bases. Per germline, CDR1 LGHNA and CDR2 YNFKEQ. V was pared by 0 bases and J by 7 bases, with 6 bases of the junction left unmatched. This CDR3 has 15 amino acids. In nucleotides, the CDR3 is TGTGCCAGCAGCCAAGAATCGGGGGGTGCGAACATTCAGTACTTC. It translates to CASSQESGGANIQYF.

This clonotype was seen more than once but under ten times. This chain links TRBV5-1 with TRBJ1-2; 9 positions match TRBD1. V shed 3 bases, J shed 8 bases, and the junction held 5 bases outside the gene matches. Per germline, CDR1 SGHRS and CDR2 YFSETQ. The CDR3 length is 13 residues. In DNA form, the CDR3 reads TGCGCCAGCAGCTCTACGGACAGGGGAGGCTACACCTTC. Protein sequence: CASSSTDRGGYTF. The variable domain in full, with the rest retrieved from reference TRBV5-1 and TRBJ1-2, is KAGVTQTPRYLIKTRGQQVTLSCSPISGHRSVSWYQQTPGQGLQFLFEYFSETQRNKGNFPGRFSGRQFSNSRSEMNVSTLELGDSALYLCASSSTDRGGYTFGSGTRLTVV.

This clonotype was detected a few times. The rearrangement links TRBV29-1 to TRBJ1-2; D remains unclear. The length of the CDR3 is 12 residues. Trimming shortened V by 4 bases and J by 6 bases, and 12 bases separated the two germline ends. Germline-derived CDR1 and CDR2 are SQVTM and ANQGSEA. The CDR3 protein is CSVVVVTHGYTF. CDR3 nucleotide sequence: TGCAGCGTTGTAGTCGTGACACATGGCTACACCTTC. Looking up the rest from reference TRBV29-1 and TRBJ1-2 gives the full variable domain: SAVISQKPSRDICQRGTSLTIQCQVDSQVTMMFWYRQQPGQSLTLIATANQGSEATYESGFVIDKFPISRPNLTFSTLTVSNMSPEDSSIYLCSVVVVTHGYTFGSGTRLTVV.

As for this clonotype: Sequence at one end of the junction differs from germline and may be a read error. This chain connects TRBV7-2 to TRBJ2-5; 9 nucleotides line up with TRBD2. This CDR3 has 16 residues. CDR1 is SGHTA and CDR2 is FQGNSA in the germline V gene. As DNA, the CDR3 is TGTGCTAGCAGCTTCGCGGGGGGGCGGCGTGGAGAGACCCAGTACTTC. Its protein is CASSFAGGRRGETQYF. The full variable domain, in which reference TRBV7-2 and TRBJ2-5 provide the parts outside the CDR3, is GAGVSQSPSNKVTEKGKDVELRCDPISGHTALYWYRQSLGQGLEFLIYFQGNSAPDKSGLPSDRFSAERTGGSVSTLTIQRTQQEDSAVYLCASSFAGGRRGETQYFGPGTRLLVL.

The rearrangement links TRBV3-1 to TRBJ2-7; TRBD2 might be the D (6 bases). Germline CDR1 reads LGHDT; CDR2 reads YNNKEL (reference sequence). The CDR3 contains 14 residues. V dropped 4 bases and J dropped 6 bases, with 16 bases sitting between them. In nucleotides, the CDR3 is TGTGCCAGCAGCCCCAGCGGAGGGTTCGGCGAGCAGTACTTC. It codes for CASSPSGGFGEQYF.

J is TRBJ2-7 and V is TRBV3-1; TRBD1 agrees at 8 bases. Germline V CDR1 and CDR2: LGHDT, YNNKEL (reference sequence). With 5 bases clipped from V and 5 bases from J, the junction kept 8 bases outside the gene matches. The CDR3 runs to 14 residues. CDR3 nucleotides: TGTGCCAGCAGCACGGACAGGGTGGACCACGAGCAGTACTTC. Amino acids: CASSTDRVDHEQYF.

This clonotype came up a few times. The chain combines TRBV28 with TRBJ2-5; tentatively, D is TRBD2 (6 bases). V was pared by 6 bases and J by 4 bases, with 15 bases between. The CDR3 runs 14 residues. Germline loops: CDR1 MDHEN, CDR2 SYDVKM. Here the CDR3 reads CASSSRGTGETQYF. The CDR3 region has the DNA TGTGCCAGCAGCTCCCGGGGGACCGGAGAGACCCAGTACTTC.

This chain links TRBV12-3 or TRBV12-4 with TRBJ2-3; possibly TRBD2 for D (5 bases). The CDR3 extends over 15 amino acids. V lost 2 bases, J lost 4 bases, and 13 bases lay in between. CDR3 nucleotides: TGTGCCAGCAGTTTATTTAGCGTGGGTGCAGATACGCAGTATTTT. This sequence encodes CASSLFSVGADTQYF.

This clonotype occurred a few times. The J gene is TRBJ1-5, the V gene TRBV20-1, with D perhaps TRBD1 (6 bases). This CDR3 has 15 residues. With 6 bases removed from V and 1 base from J, the gap between germline ends came to 16 bases. CDR1 DFQATT and CDR2 SNEGSKA come from the germline V gene (reference sequence). The CDR3 loop is CSASVEGGSNQPQHF. Here the CDR3 DNA reads TGCAGTGCCTCAGTGGAGGGGGGGAGCAATCAGCCCCAGCATTTT.